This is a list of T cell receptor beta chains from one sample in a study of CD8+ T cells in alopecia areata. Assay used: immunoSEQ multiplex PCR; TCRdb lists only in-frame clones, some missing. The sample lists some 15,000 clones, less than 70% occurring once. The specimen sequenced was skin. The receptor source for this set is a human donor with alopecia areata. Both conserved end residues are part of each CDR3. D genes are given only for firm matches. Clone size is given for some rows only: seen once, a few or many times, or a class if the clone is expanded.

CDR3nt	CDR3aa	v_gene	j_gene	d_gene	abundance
TGTGCCAGCAGCGCGGACCTCACTGAAGCTTTCTTT	CASSADLTEAFF	TRBV5-6	TRBJ1-1	.	medium-sized
TGCGCCAGCAGCCCTCGGGACAGGGGGCTCGGGCAGTACTTC	CASSPRDRGLGQYF	TRBV5-1	TRBJ2-7	TRBD1	medium-sized
TGTGCCACCAGCCCACGTCAGCTTTCGGCGGATACGCAGTATTTT	CATSPRQLSADTQYF	TRBV15	TRBJ2-3	.	.
TGTGCCAGCAGTCAAGACGCGGGGTCCTACGAGCAGTACTTC	CASSQDAGSYEQYF	TRBV6-5	TRBJ2-7	.	.
TGTGCCAGCAGTTTACTTTTAGCGGGAGGGGGTATCGAATCCTACGAGCAGTACTTC	CASSLLLAGGGIESYEQYF	TRBV28	TRBJ2-7	TRBD2	.
TGTGCCAGCAGTTTATCGGGACTAGCGGGAGTGAATGAGCAGTTCTTC	CASSLSGLAGVNEQFF	TRBV28	TRBJ2-1	TRBD2	.
TGTGCCAGCAGTGAAGCTCTCACAGGGAACACTGAAGCTTTCTTT	CASSEALTGNTEAFF	TRBV6-1	TRBJ1-1	.	once
TGTGCCACCACAGTGGACAGGGGAAGCAATGAGCAGTTCTTC	CATTVDRGSNEQFF	TRBV15	TRBJ2-1	TRBD1	.
TGTGCCAGCAGCGCCGACCAGGCCCCGTACTATGGCTATACCTTC	CASSADQAPYYGYTF	TRBV6-5	TRBJ1-2	.	.
TGCGCCAGCAGCCAATACGGGGTAGCCACAGATACGCAGTATTTT	CASSQYGVATDTQYF	TRBV4-3	TRBJ2-3	.	few
TGTGCCAGCAGCTCACCGAATCTAGCGGGAGTCTACAATGAGCAGTTCTTC	CASSSPNLAGVYNEQFF	TRBV7-9	TRBJ2-1	TRBD2	.
TGTGCCAGCAGGATACAGGCCCCTGGAAACACCATATATTTT	CASRIQAPGNTIYF	TRBV5-8	TRBJ1-3	.	.
TGCGCCAGCAGCTCACTCACTAATAGCAATCCGGGAGCGGGGGAGCAGTTCTTC	CASSSLTNSNPGAGEQFF	TRBV4-1	TRBJ2-1	TRBD2	.
TGTGCCAGCCAGTTACGCTATAATAATTCACCCCTCCACTTT	CASQLRYNNSPLHF	TRBV6-6	TRBJ1-6	.	.
TGTGCCAGCAGCAACGAGCACAGCACCGGGGAGCTGTTTTTT	CASSNEHSTGELFF	TRBV21-1	TRBJ2-2	.	.